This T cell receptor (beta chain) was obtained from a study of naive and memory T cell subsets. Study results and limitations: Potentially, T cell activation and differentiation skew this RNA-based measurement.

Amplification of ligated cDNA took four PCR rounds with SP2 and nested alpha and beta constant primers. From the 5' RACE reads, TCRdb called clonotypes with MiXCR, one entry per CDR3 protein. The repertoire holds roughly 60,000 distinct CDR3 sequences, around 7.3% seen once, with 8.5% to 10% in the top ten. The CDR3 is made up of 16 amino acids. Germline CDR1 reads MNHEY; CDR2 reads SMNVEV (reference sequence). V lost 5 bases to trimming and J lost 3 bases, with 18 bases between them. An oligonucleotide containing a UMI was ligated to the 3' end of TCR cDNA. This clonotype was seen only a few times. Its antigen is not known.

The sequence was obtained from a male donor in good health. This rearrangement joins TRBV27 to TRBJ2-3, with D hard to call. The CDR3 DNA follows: TGTGCCAGCAGTCCTCCTGGACCCTCGGGTACAGATACGCAGTATTTT. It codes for CASSPPGPSGTDTQYF.